This TCR beta chain was identified during a study of T cells in localized non-small cell lung cancer. Only in-frame clones appear in the TCRdb table, and some are missing; sequencing was by immunoSEQ multiplex PCR. The sample carries around 8,600 clones, around 87% recorded once. About this clone: What it recognizes is unknown.

Germline values: CDR1 MNHEY, CDR2 SVGAGI. V was clipped by 2 bases and J by 6 bases, with 3 bases between them. The CDR3 contains 11 residues. Study observations and caveats: The study found T cell clonality highest in uninvolved adjacent lung, above tumor. Detection in adjacent lung was observed for a median 57 of the top 100 tumor clones. A higher density of T cells in blood coincided with extended overall survival. As only one tumor region underwent sequencing, heterogeneity remains possible.

The origin of this receptor is a male donor older than 55 with stage III lung adenocarcinoma. The specimen comprised peripheral blood, sampled before any cancer treatment. The chain couples TRBV6-5 to TRBJ2-3; D ambiguous. In nucleotides, the CDR3 is TGTGCCAGCAGTTACGTGGATACGCAGTATTTT. Residues: CASSYVDTQYF.